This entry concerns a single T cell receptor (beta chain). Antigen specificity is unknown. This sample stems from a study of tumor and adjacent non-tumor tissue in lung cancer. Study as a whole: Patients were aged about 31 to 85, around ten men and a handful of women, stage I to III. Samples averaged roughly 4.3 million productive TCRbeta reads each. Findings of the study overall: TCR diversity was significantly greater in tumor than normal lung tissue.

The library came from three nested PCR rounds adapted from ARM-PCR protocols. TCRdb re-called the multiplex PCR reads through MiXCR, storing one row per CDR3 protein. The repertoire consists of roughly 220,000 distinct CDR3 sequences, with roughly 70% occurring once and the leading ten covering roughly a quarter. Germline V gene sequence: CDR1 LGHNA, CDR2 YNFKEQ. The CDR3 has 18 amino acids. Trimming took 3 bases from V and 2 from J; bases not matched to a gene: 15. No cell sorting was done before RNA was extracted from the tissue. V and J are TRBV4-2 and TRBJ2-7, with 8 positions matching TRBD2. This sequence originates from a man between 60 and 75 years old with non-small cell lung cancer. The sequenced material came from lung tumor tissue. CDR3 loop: CASSHSVTNGRATYEQYF. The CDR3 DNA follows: TGTGCCAGCAGCCATTCCGTGACTAACGGGAGGGCCACCTACGAGCAGTACTTC.